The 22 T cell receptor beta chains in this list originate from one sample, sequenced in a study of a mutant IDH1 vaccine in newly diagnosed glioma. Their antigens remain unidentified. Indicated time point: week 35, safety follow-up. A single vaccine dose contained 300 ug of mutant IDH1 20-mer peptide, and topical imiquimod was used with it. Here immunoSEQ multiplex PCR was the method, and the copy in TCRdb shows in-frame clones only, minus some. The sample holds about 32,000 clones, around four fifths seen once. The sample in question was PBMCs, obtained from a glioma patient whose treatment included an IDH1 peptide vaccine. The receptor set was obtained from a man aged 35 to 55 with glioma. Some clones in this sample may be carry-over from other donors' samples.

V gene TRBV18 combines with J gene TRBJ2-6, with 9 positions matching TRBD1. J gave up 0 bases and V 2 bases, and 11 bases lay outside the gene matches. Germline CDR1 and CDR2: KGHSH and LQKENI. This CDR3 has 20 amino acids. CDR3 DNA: TGTGCCAGCTCACCATCTTTTGCAGGACAGGGGAACTCTGGGGCCAACGTCCTGACTTTC. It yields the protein CASSPSFAGQGNSGANVLTF.

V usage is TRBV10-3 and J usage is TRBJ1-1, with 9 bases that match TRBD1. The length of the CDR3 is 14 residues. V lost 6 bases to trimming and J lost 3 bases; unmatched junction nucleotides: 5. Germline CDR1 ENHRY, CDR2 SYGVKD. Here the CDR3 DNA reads TGTGCCATCAGGAAACAGGGGGCGGACACTGAAGCTTTCTTT. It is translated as CAIRKQGADTEAFF.

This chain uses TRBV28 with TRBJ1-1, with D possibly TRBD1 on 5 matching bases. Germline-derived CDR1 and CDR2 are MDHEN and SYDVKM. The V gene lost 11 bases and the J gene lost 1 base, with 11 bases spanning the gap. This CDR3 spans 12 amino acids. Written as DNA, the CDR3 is TGTGCCGCAACGGACACGAACACTGAAGCTTTCTTT. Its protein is CAATDTNTEAFF.

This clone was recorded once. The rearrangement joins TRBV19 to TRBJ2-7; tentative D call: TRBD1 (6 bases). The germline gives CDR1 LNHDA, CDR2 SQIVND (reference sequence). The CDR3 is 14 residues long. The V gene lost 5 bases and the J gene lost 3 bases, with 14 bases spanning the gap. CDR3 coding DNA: TGTGCCAGTAGTCCGGGGCAGGGGTACTACGAGCAGTACTTC. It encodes CASSPGQGYYEQYF.

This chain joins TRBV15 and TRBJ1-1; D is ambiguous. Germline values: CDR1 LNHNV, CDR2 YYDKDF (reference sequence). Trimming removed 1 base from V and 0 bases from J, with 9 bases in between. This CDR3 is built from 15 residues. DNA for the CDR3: TGTGCCACCAGCAGAGTTGTCAATTTGAACACTGAAGCTTTCTTT. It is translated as CATSRVVNLNTEAFF.

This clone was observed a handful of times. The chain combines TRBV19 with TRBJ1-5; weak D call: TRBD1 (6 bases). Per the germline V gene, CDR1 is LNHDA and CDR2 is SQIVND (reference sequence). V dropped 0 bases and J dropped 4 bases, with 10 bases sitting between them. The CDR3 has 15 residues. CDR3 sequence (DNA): TGTGCCAGTAGTATAGAGGACAGAAAAAATCAGCCCCAGCATTTT. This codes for CASSIEDRKNQPQHF.

CDR3 region: CASSVSSEQYF. The CDR3 nucleotides are TGCGCCAGCAGTGTCTCTAGCGAGCAGTACTTC. The rearrangement links TRBV10-2 to TRBJ2-7; no clear D gene. The CDR3 length is 11 residues. V lost 4 bases, J lost 6 bases, and 7 bases lay in between. Germline CDR1 reads WSHSY; CDR2 reads SAAADI.

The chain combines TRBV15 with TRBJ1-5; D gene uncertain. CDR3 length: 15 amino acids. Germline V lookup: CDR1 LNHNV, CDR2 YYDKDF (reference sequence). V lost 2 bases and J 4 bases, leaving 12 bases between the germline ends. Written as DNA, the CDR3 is TGTGCCACCAGCAGACCGGGGAACGGTAATCAGCCCCAGCATTTT. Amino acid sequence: CATSRPGNGNQPQHF.

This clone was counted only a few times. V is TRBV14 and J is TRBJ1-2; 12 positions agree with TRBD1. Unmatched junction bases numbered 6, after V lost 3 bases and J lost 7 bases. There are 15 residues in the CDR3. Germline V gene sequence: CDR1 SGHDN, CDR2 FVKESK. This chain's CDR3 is CASSQLGQGAGGYTF. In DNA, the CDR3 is TGTGCCAGCAGCCAGCTGGGACAGGGGGCCGGTGGCTACACCTTC. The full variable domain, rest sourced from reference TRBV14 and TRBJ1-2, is EAGVTQFPSHSVIEKGQTVTLRCDPISGHDNLYWYRRVMGKEIKFLLHFVKESKQDESGMPNNRFLAERTGGTYSTLKVQPAELEDSGVYFCASSQLGQGAGGYTFGSGTRLTVV.

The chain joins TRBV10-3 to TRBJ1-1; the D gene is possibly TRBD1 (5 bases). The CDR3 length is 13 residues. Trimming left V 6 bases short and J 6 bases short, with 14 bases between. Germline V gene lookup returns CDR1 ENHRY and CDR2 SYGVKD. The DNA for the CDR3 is TGTGCCATCAGGATACAGGAATTAGCTGAAGCTTTCTTT. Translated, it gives CAIRIQELAEAFF.

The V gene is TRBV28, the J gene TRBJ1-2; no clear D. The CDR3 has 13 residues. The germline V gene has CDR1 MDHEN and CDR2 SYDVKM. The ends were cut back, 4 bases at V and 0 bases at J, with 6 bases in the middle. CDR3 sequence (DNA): TGTGCCAGCAGTTGGAGAGCTAACTATGGCTACACCTTC. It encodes CASSWRANYGYTF.

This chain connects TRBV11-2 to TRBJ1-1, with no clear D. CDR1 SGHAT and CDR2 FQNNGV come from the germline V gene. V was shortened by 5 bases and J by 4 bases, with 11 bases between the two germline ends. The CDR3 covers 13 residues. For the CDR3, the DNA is TGTGCCAGCAGCCCCCATCCGGTCACTGAAGCTTTCTTT. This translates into CASSPHPVTEAFF. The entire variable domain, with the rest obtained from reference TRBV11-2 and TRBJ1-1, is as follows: EAGVAQSPRYKIIEKRQSVAFWCNPISGHATLYWYQQILGQGPKLLIQFQNNGVVDDSQLPKDRFSAERLKGVDSTLKIQPAKLEDSAVYLCASSPHPVTEAFFGQGTRLTVV.

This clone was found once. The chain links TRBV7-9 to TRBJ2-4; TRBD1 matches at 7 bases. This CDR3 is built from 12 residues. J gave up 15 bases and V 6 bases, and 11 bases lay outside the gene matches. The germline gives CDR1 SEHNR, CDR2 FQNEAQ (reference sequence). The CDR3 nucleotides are TGTGCCAGCAGGAGAGAGACAGGGACCCTGTACTTC. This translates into CASRRETGTLYF.

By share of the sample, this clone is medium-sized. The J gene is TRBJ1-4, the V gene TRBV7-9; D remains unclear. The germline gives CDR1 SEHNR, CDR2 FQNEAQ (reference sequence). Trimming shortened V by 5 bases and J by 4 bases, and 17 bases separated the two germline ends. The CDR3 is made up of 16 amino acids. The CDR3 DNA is TGTGCCAGCAGCCCCCCCATAGAAAAGAATAATGAAAAACTGTTTTTT. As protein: CASSPPIEKNNEKLFF.

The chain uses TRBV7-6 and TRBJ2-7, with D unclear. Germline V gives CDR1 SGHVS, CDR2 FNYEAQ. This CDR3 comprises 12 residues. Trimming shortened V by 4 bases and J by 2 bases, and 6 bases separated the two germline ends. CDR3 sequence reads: CASSSSPYEQYF. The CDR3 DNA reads TGTGCCAGCAGCTCCTCTCCCTACGAGCAGTACTTC.

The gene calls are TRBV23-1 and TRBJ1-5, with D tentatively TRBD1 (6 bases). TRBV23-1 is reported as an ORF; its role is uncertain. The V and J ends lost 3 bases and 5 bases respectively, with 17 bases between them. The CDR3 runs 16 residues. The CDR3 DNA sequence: TGCGCCAGCAGTCAGCCCGGGAGGGGGGGCTATCAGCCCCAGCATTTT. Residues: CASSQPGRGGYQPQHF.

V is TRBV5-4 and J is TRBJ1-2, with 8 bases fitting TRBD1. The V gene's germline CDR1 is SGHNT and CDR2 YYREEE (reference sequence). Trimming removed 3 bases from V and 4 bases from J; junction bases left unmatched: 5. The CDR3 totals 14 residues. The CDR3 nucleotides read TGTGCCAGCAGCTCGCAGGGGGCCAGCTATGGCTACACCTTC. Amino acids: CASSSQGASYGYTF.

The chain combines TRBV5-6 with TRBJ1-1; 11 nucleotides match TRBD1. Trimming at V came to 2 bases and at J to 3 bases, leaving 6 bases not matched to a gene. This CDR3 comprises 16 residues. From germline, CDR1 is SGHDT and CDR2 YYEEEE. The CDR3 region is CASSFGTGGLDTEAFF. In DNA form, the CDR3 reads TGTGCCAGCAGCTTTGGGACAGGGGGGTTGGACACTGAAGCTTTCTTT.

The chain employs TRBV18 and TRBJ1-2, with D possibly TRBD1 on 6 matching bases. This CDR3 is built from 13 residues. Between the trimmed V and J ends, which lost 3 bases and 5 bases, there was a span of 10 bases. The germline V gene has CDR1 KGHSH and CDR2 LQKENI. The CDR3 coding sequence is TGTGCCAGCTCACCGCGGACAGTGTATGGCTACACCTTC. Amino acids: CASSPRTVYGYTF.

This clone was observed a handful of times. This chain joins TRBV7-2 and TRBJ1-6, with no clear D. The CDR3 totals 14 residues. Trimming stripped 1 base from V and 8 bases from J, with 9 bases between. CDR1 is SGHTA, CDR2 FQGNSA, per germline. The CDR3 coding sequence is TGTGCCAGCAGCTTAGAGGGTGGGGATTCACCCCTCCACTTT. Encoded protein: CASSLEGGDSPLHF.

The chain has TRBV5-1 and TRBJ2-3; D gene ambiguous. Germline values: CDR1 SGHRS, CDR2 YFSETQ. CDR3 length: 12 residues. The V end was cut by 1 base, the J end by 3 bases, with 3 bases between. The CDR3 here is CASSLSTDTQYF. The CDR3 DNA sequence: TGCGCCAGCAGCTTGTCGACAGATACGCAGTATTTT. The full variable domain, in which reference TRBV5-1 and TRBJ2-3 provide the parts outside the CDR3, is KAGVTQTPRYLIKTRGQQVTLSCSPISGHRSVSWYQQTPGQGLQFLFEYFSETQRNKGNFPGRFSGRQFSNSRSEMNVSTLELGDSALYLCASSLSTDTQYFGPGTRLTVL.

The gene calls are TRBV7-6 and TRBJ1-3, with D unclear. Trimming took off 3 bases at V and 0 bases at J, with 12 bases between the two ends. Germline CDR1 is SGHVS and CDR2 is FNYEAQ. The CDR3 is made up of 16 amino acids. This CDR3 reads CASSFSGRFSGNTIYF. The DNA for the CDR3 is TGTGCCAGCAGCTTCTCAGGACGGTTCTCTGGAAACACCATATATTTT.